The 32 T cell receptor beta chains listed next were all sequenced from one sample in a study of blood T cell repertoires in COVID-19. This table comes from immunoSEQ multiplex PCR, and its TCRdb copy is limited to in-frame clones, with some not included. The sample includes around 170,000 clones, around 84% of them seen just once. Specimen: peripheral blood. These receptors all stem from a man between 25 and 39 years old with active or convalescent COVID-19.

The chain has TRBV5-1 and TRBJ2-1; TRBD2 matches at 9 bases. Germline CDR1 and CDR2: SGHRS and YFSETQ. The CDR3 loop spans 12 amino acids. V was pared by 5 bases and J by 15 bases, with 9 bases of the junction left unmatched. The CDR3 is CASRIASGDRFF. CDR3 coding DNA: TGCGCCAGCAGGATAGCTAGCGGGGATAGGTTCTTC.

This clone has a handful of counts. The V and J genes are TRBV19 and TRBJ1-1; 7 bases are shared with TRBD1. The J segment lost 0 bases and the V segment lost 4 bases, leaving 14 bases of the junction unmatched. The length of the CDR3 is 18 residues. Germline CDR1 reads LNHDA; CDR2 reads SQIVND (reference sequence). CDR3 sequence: CASSTLSATGTMNTEAFF. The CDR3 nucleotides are TGTGCCAGTAGTACCTTATCGGCGACAGGGACAATGAACACTGAAGCTTTCTTT.

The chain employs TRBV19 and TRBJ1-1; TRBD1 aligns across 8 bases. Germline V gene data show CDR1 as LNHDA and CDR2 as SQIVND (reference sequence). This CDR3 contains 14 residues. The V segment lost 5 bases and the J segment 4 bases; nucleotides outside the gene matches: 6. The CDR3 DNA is TGTGCCAGTAGTCTCCAGGGGGCAGGCACTGAAGCTTTCTTT. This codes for CASSLQGAGTEAFF.

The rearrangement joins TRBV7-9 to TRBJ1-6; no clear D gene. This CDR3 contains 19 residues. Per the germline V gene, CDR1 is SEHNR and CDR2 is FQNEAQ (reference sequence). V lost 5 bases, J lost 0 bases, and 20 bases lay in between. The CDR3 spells CASSARAGEISSYNSPLHF. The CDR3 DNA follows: TGTGCCAGCAGCGCGCGCGCGGGAGAAATTAGCTCCTATAATTCACCCCTCCACTTT.

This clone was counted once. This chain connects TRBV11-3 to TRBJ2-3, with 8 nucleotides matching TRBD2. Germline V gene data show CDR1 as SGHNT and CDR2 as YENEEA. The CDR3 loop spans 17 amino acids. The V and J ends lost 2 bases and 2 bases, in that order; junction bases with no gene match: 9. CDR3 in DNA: TGTGCCAGCAGCTTAAGCTTCCGGGAGGGTACCACAGATACGCAGTATTTT. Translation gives CASSLSFREGTTDTQYF.

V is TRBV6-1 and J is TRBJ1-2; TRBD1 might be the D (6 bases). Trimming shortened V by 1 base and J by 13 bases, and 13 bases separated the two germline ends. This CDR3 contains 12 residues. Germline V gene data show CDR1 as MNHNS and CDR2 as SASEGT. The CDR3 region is CASSEGRQDLTF. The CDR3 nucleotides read TGTGCCAGCAGTGAAGGAAGACAGGACCTCACCTTC.

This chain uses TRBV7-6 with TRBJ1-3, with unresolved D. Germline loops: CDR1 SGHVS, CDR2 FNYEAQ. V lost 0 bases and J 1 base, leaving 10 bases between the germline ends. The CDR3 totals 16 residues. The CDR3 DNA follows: TGTGCCAGCAGCTTAGCTACGGGTGGATCTGGAAACACCATATATTTT. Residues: CASSLATGGSGNTIYF.

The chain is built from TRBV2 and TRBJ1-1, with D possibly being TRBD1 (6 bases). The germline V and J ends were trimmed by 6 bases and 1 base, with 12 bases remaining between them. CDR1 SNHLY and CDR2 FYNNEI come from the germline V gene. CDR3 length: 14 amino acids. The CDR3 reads CASRGQIENTEAFF. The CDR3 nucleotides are TGTGCCAGCAGAGGACAGATCGAGAACACTGAAGCTTTCTTT.

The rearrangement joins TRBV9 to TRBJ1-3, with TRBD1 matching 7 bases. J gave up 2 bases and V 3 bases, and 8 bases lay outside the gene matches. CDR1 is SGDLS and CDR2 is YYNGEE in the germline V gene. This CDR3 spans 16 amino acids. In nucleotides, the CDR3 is TGTGCCAGCAGCGGGATGGGACAGCTTGCTGGAAACACCATATATTTT. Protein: CASSGMGQLAGNTIYF.

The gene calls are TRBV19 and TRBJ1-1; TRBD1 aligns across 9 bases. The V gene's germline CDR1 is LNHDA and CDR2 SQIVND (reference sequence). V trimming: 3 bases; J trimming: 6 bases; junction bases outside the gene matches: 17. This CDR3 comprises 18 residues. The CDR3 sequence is CASSMGQGEYEGVAEAFF. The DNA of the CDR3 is TGTGCCAGTAGTATGGGACAGGGAGAATATGAGGGGGTTGCTGAAGCTTTCTTT. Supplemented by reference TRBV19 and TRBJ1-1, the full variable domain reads DGGITQSPKYLFRKEGQNVTLSCEQNLNHDAMYWYRQDPGQGLRLIYYSQIVNDFQKGDIAEGYSVSREKKESFPLTVTSAQKNPTAFYLCASSMGQGEYEGVAEAFFGQGTRLTVV.

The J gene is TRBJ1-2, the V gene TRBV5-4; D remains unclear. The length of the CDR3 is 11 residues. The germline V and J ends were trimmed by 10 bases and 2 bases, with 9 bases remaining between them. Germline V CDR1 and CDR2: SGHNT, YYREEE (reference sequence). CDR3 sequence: CAVPGNYGYTF. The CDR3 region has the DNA TGTGCCGTCCCAGGAAACTATGGCTACACCTTC.

The CDR3 spells CATSDPGTGHQETQYF. CDR3 in DNA: TGTGCCACCAGTGATCCCGGGACAGGGCACCAAGAGACCCAGTACTTC. This chain connects TRBV24-1 to TRBJ2-5, with 9 bases aligning to TRBD1. This CDR3 is 16 amino acids long. Germline assignment: CDR1 KGHDR and CDR2 SFDVKD. V was pared by 3 bases and J by 0 bases, with 4 bases of the junction left unmatched.

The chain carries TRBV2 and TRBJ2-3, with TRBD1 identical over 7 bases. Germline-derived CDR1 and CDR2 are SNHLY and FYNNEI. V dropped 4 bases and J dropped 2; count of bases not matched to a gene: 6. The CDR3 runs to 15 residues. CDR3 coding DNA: TGTGCCAGCAGTGTAGGGGGACAGATCACAGATACGCAGTATTTT. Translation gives CASSVGGQITDTQYF.

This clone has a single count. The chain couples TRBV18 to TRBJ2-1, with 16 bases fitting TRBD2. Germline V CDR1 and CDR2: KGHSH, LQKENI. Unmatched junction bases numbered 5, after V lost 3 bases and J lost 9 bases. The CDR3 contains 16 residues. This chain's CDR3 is CASSPRGLAGGGEQFF. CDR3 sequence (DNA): TGTGCCAGCTCACCTCGGGGACTAGCGGGAGGGGGTGAGCAGTTCTTC. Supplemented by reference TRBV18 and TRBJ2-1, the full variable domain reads NAGVMQNPRHLVRRRGQEARLRCSPMKGHSHVYWYRQLPEEGLKFMVYLQKENIIDESGMPKERFSAEFPKEGPSILRIQQVVRGDSAAYFCASSPRGLAGGGEQFFGPGTRLTVL.

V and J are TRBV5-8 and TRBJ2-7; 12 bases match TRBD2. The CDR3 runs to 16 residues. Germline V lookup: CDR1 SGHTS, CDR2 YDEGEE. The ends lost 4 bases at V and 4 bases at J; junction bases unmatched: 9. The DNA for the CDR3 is TGTGCCAGCAGCCGAACGACTAGCGGGAGACTTTACGAGCAGTACTTC. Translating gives CASSRTTSGRLYEQYF.

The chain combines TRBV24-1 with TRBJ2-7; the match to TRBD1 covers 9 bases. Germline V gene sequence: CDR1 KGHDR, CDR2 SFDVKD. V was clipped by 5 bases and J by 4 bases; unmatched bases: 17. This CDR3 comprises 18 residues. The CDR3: CATSARPSLTGGAYEQYF. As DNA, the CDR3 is TGTGCCACCAGTGCCAGGCCCAGTCTGACAGGGGGAGCTTACGAGCAGTACTTC.

The CDR3 region is CASSPDDRGQGQPQHF. In DNA, the CDR3 is TGTGCCAGCAGCCCGGACGACAGGGGGCAGGGTCAGCCCCAGCATTTT. V usage is TRBV5-5 and J usage is TRBJ1-5, with 10 bases lining up with TRBD1. In germline, CDR1 is SGHKS, CDR2 YYEKEE (reference sequence). With 4 bases clipped from V and 6 bases from J, the junction kept 10 bases outside the gene matches. The CDR3 spans 16 residues.

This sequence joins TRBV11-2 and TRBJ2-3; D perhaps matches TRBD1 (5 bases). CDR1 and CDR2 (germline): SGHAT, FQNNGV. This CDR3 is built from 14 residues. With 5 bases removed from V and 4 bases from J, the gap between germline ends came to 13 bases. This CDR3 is CASSVSRASDTQYF. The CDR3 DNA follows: TGTGCCAGCAGCGTTTCCAGGGCTTCAGATACGCAGTATTTT.

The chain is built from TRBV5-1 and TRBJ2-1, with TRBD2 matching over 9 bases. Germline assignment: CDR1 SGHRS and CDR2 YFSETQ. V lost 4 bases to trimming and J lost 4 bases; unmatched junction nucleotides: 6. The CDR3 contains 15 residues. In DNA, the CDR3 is TGCGCCAGCAGCCCCCGACTAGCGGCTTACAATGAGCAGTTCTTC. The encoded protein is CASSPRLAAYNEQFF. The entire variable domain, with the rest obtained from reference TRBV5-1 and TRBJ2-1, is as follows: KAGVTQTPRYLIKTRGQQVTLSCSPISGHRSVSWYQQTPGQGLQFLFEYFSETQRNKGNFPGRFSGRQFSNSRSEMNVSTLELGDSALYLCASSPRLAAYNEQFFGPGTRLTVL.

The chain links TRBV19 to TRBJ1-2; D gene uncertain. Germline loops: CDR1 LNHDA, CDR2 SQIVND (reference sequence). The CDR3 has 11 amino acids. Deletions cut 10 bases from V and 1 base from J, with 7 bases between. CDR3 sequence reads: CATEFNYGYTF. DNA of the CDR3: TGTGCCACAGAATTTAACTATGGCTACACCTTC.

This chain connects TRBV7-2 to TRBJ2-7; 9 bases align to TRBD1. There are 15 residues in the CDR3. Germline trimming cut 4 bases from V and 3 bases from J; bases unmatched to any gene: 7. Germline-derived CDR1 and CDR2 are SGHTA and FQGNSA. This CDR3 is CASSSPTGGHYEQYF. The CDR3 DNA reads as TGTGCCAGCAGCTCCCCGACAGGGGGTCACTACGAGCAGTACTTC.

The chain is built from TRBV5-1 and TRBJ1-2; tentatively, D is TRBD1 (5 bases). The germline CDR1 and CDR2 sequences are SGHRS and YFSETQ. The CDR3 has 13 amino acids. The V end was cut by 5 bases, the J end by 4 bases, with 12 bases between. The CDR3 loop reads CASSYPDSYGYTF. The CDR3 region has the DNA TGCGCCAGCAGTTATCCCGACAGCTATGGCTACACCTTC.

This CDR3 reads CASSPGLLMNTEAFF. The CDR3 nucleotides read TGTGCCAGCAGCCCCGGTTTATTAATGAACACTGAAGCTTTCTTT. This chain links TRBV7-9 with TRBJ1-1; D gene unclear. Germline values: CDR1 SEHNR, CDR2 FQNEAQ (reference sequence). This CDR3 has 15 residues. V gave up 5 bases and J gave up 0 bases, with 13 bases separating them.

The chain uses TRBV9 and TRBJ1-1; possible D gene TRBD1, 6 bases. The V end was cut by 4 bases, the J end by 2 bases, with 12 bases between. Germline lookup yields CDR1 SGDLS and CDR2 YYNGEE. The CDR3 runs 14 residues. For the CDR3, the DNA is TGTGCCAGCAGCCCCCGGACAGTTAACACTGAAGCTTTCTTT. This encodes CASSPRTVNTEAFF.

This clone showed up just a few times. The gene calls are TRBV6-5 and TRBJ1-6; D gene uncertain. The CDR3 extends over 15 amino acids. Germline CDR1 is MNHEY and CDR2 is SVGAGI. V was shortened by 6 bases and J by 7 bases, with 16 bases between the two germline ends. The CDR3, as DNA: TGTGCCAGCAGCAACCGCCCGGAGCCAAATTCACCCCTCCACTTT. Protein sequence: CASSNRPEPNSPLHF.

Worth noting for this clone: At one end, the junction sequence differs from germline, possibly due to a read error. CDR3 nucleotides: TGCGCCAGCAGAGACGGAGGGAAGAACCCTGAAGCTTTCTTT. Encoded protein: CASRDGGKNPEAFF. The chain couples TRBV5-1 to TRBJ1-1, with D unresolved. This CDR3 contains 14 residues. Germline-derived CDR1 and CDR2 are SGHRS and YFSETQ.

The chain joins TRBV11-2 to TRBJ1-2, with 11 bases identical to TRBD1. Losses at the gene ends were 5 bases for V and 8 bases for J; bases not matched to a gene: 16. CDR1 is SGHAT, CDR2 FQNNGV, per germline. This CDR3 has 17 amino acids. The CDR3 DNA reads TGTGCCAGCAGCCCAGGGACAGGGGGAAAACCTCCTCAAGGCTACACCTTC. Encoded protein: CASSPGTGGKPPQGYTF.

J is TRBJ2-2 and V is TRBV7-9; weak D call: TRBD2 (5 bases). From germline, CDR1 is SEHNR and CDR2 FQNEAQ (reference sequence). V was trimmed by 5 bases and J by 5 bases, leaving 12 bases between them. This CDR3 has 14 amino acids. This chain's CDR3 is CASSQIRGTGELFF. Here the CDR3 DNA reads TGTGCCAGCAGCCAGATACGAGGGACCGGGGAGCTGTTTTTT.

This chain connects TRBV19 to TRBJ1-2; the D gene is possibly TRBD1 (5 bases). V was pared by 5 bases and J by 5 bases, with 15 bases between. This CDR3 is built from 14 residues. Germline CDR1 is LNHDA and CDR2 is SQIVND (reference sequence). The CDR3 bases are TGTGCCAGTAGTTCTACAGGAGTTAGATATGGCTACACCTTC. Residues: CASSSTGVRYGYTF. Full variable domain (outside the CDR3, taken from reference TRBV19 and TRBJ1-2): DGGITQSPKYLFRKEGQNVTLSCEQNLNHDAMYWYRQDPGQGLRLIYYSQIVNDFQKGDIAEGYSVSREKKESFPLTVTSAQKNPTAFYLCASSSTGVRYGYTFGSGTRLTVV.

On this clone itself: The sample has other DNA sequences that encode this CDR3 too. The CDR3 reads CASSLAGGPTDTQYF. For the CDR3, the DNA is TGTGCCAGCAGCTTAGCCGGGGGGCCCACAGATACGCAGTATTTT. V gene TRBV7-3 combines with J gene TRBJ2-3; D might be TRBD2 (7 bases). Germline V lookup: CDR1 SGHTA, CDR2 FQGTGA. Trimming stripped 2 bases from V and 2 bases from J, with 11 bases between. This CDR3 comprises 15 residues.

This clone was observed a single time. The CDR3 bases are TGTGCCAGCAGTTACTCGAGGACAGGGGGCCGGCAGCCCCAGCATTTT. It encodes CASSYSRTGGRQPQHF. This chain uses TRBV6-2 or TRBV6-3 with TRBJ1-5, with TRBD1 identical over 11 bases. CDR1 is MNHEY and CDR2 is SVGEGT in the germline V gene. This CDR3 spans 16 amino acids. The J segment lost 7 bases and the V segment lost 0 bases, leaving 5 bases of the junction unmatched.

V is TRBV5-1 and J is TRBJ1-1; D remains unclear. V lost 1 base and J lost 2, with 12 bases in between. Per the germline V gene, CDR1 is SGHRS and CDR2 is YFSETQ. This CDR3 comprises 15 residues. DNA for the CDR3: TGCGCCAGCAGCTTGCAGCGGGGTGGTAACACTGAAGCTTTCTTT. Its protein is CASSLQRGGNTEAFF.